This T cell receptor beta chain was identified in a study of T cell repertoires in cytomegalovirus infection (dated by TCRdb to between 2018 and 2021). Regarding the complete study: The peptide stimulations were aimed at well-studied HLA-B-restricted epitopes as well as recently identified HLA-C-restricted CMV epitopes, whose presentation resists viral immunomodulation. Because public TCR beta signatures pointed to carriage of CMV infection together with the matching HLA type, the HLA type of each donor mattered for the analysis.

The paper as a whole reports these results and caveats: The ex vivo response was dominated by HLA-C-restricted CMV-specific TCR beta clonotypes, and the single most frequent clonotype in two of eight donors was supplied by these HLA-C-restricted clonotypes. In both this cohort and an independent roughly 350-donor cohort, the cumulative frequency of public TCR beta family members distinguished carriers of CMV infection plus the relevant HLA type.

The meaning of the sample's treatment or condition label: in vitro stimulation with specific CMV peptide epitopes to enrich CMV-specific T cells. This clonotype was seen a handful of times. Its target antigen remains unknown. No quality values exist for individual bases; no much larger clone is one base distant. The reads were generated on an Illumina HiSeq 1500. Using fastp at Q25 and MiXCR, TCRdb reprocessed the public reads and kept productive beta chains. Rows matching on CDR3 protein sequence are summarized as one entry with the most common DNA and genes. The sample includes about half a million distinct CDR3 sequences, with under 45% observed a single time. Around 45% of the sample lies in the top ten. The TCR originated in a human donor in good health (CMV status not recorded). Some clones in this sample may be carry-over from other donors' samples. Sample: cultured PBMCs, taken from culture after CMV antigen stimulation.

The CDR3 amino acid sequence is: CASSLLDTDTQYF. The DNA is TGTGCCAGCAGTTTATTGGACACAGATACGCAGTATTTT. The chain was built from TRBV12-3 or TRBV12-4 and TRBJ2-3, with an unclear D gene assignment. Inclusive of the bounding cysteine and phenylalanine, the CDR3 is 13 residues long. The kept DNA is CDR3 alone, 39 bases in frame from the first base. V is shortened by 2 bases, J by 2 bases, and the region joining them spans 5 bases.